This T cell receptor (beta chain) was obtained from a study of T cell changes during pregnancy in multiple sclerosis. Data came from immunoSEQ multiplex PCR; TCRdb stores just in-frame clones and leaves some out. The table records about 40,000 clones, around 94% of them present only once. The CDR3 loop spans 18 amino acids. With 3 bases clipped from V and 0 bases from J, the junction kept 9 bases outside the gene matches. Germline values: CDR1 SGDLS, CDR2 YYNGEE. The sequence was collected from a female donor with multiple sclerosis, enrolled in a pregnancy study. The V gene is TRBV9, the J gene TRBJ2-7; 13 nucleotides match TRBD2. The specimen comprised peripheral blood, sampled in the third trimester of pregnancy. In DNA form, the CDR3 reads TGTGCCAGCAGCGAAGGACTAGCGGGGGCGACGAGCTCCTACGAGCAGTACTTC. This encodes CASSEGLAGATSSYEQYF.